Listed below are T cell receptor beta chains from one sample, sequenced in a study of CD8 T cells in Susac syndrome. TCRdb recomputed calls from the immunoSEQ multiplex PCR reads with MiXCR, one row per CDR3 protein. The sample has about 240,000 distinct CDR3 sequences; around 96% are singletons. The sequenced material came from CD4+ T cells from PBMCs. These TCRs come from a human donor with Susac syndrome. Each CDR3 is given with its conserved first and last residue. The D gene is left open where the match is weak. The listing skips clone size in some rows; elsewhere it reads once, few, many or a size class.

clone_size d_call j_call v_call cdr3_aa cdr3_nt
NA NA TRBJ2-3 TRBV14 CASSYVTGPLDTQYF TGTGCCAGCAGCTACGTGACGGGACCCTTGGATACGCAGTATTTT
NA NA TRBJ1-1 TRBV9 CASSQGTGNTEAFF TGTGCCAGCTCTCAGGGTACGGGGAACACTGAAGCTTTCTTT
NA TRBD2 TRBJ2-2 TRBV5-1 CASSRPSGNTGELFF TGCGCCAGCAGCCGCCCTAGCGGGAACACCGGGGAGCTGTTTTTT
NA TRBD1 TRBJ2-7 TRBV3-1 CASSQDWDPGQGPYEQYF TGTGCCAGCAGCCAAGATTGGGACCCGGGACAGGGACCCTACGAGCAGTACTTC
NA NA TRBJ1-4 TRBV29-1 CSVARGANEKLFF TGCAGCGTTGCGCGAGGAGCTAATGAAAAACTGTTTTTT
once NA TRBJ2-7 TRBV30 CAWSVTRYEQYF TGTGCCTGGAGTGTGACTAGGTACGAGCAGTACTTC
NA TRBD1 TRBJ1-2 TRBV30 CAWSFGGGGSGYGYTF TGTGCCTGGAGCTTCGGCGGAGGGGGCTCTGGGTATGGCTACACCTTC
once NA TRBJ2-5 TRBV24-1 CATSVAGPYQETQYF TGTGCCACCAGTGTGGCAGGACCGTACCAAGAGACCCAGTACTTC
NA TRBD1 TRBJ1-5 TRBV27 CASSTRTGGQPQHF TGTGCCAGCAGTACACGGACAGGGGGTCAGCCCCAGCATTTT
NA NA TRBJ2-1 TRBV20-1 CSASLNPPIGQFF TGCAGTGCTAGCCTCAACCCCCCGATTGGGCAGTTCTTC
once NA TRBJ1-1 TRBV29-1 CSVRKNTEAFF TGCAGCGTGAGGAAGAACACTGAAGCTTTCTTT
NA NA TRBJ1-1 TRBV19 CASITLGGGTAEAFF TGTGCCAGTATCACACTTGGAGGGGGAACGGCTGAAGCTTTCTTT
NA TRBD1 TRBJ2-3 TRBV29-1 CSVEGTGISTDTQYF TGCAGCGTTGAAGGGACAGGGATTAGCACAGATACGCAGTATTTT
NA TRBD1 TRBJ2-1 TRBV29-1 CSVGTAAYNEQFF TGCAGCGTCGGGACAGCAGCCTACAATGAGCAGTTCTTC
NA TRBD2 TRBJ2-3 TRBV4-1 CASSQLAGVRYF TGCGCCAGCAGCCAACTAGCGGGAGTGAGGTATTTT
NA NA TRBJ1-5 TRBV6-1 CASRLHSNQPQHF TGTGCCAGCAGGCTTCATAGCAATCAGCCCCAGCATTTT
NA NA TRBJ2-4 TRBV29-1 CSVGHRAKNIQYF TGCAGCGTTGGGCACAGAGCCAAAAACATTCAGTACTTC
NA TRBD1 TRBJ1-2 TRBV27 CASSTLDRGLMGIYGYTF TGTGCCAGCAGTACCTTGGACAGGGGCCTTATGGGGATCTATGGCTACACCTTC
NA NA TRBJ1-5 TRBV12-3/TRBV12-4 CASSRVENQPQHF TGTGCCAGCAGCCGAGTTGAAAATCAGCCCCAGCATTTT
NA NA TRBJ2-1 TRBV24-1 CATSDGEIENNEQFF TGTGCCACCAGTGATGGTGAAATTGAGAACAATGAGCAGTTCTTC
NA NA TRBJ2-4 TRBV30 CAWSGGAKNIQYF TGTGCCTGGAGTGGGGGAGCCAAAAACATTCAGTACTTC
NA TRBD1 TRBJ2-6 TRBV28 CASRLQGNGANVLTF TGTGCCAGCAGGCTACAGGGGAATGGGGCCAACGTCCTGACTTTC
NA TRBD1 TRBJ2-5 TRBV5-4 CASSFYGRTGSLETQYF TGTGCCAGCAGCTTTTACGGACGGACAGGGTCGTTAGAGACCCAGTACTTC
few NA TRBJ1-1 TRBV29-1 CSVATNTEAFF TGCAGCGTTGCCACGAACACTGAAGCTTTCTTT
NA NA TRBJ2-7 TRBV9 CASSATSGTNVYEQYF TGTGCCAGCAGCGCTACCTCCGGGACGAACGTCTACGAGCAGTACTTC
NA NA TRBJ2-7 TRBV5-1 CASSLSGKTYEQYF TGCGCCAGCAGCTTGAGCGGTAAGACCTACGAGCAGTACTTC
NA NA TRBJ2-3 TRBV11-3 CASSLGGGSEADTQYF TGTGCCAGCAGCTTAGGGGGCGGCTCAGAGGCAGATACGCAGTATTTT
NA NA TRBJ1-3 TRBV12-3/TRBV12-4 CASRPPGPTSGNTIYF TGTGCCAGCAGACCCCCGGGACCGACCTCTGGAAACACCATATATTTT
NA TRBD1 TRBJ2-5 TRBV15 CATSRGQGTLETQYF TGTGCCACCAGCAGGGGACAGGGAACTTTGGAGACCCAGTACTTC
NA TRBD2 TRBJ2-7 TRBV3-1 CASSQGSWRETHEQYF TGTGCCAGCAGCCAAGGTTCCTGGCGGGAGACCCACGAGCAGTACTTC
NA TRBD2 TRBJ2-7 TRBV20-1 CSARDPGGTPYEQYF TGCAGTGCTAGAGACCCGGGGGGTACCCCCTACGAGCAGTACTTC
NA NA TRBJ2-7 TRBV5-1 CASSPGSLNYEQYF TGCGCCAGCAGCCCCGGGTCCCTCAACTACGAGCAGTACTTC
NA NA TRBJ2-3 TRBV14 CASSPLAVDTQYF TGTGCCAGCAGCCCATTAGCGGTAGATACGCAGTATTTT
NA NA TRBJ1-2 TRBV29-1 CSVAPWAVANYGYTF TGCAGCGTTGCTCCATGGGCAGTGGCTAACTATGGCTACACCTTC
NA NA TRBJ1-2 TRBV27 CASRPHRPMEGYGYTF TGTGCCAGCAGACCACACAGGCCAATGGAGGGCTATGGCTACACCTTC
once NA TRBJ2-1 TRBV29-1 CSVETTKGNEQFF TGCAGCGTTGAAACCACCAAGGGCAATGAGCAGTTCTTC
once NA TRBJ1-1 TRBV19 CASNHPGVSTEAFF TGTGCCAGTAATCACCCAGGGGTCTCCACTGAAGCTTTCTTT
NA NA TRBJ2-1 TRBV20-1 CSAQSPRDYNEQFF TGCAGTGCTCAGTCACCCAGGGACTACAATGAGCAGTTCTTC
NA NA TRBJ2-1 TRBV6-1 CASRTGSSYNEQFF TGTGCCAGCAGAACCGGGAGTTCCTACAATGAGCAGTTCTTC
NA TRBD1 TRBJ2-5 TRBV9 CASSVEGDRGKTQYF TGTGCCAGCAGCGTAGAGGGGGACAGGGGGAAGACCCAGTACTTC